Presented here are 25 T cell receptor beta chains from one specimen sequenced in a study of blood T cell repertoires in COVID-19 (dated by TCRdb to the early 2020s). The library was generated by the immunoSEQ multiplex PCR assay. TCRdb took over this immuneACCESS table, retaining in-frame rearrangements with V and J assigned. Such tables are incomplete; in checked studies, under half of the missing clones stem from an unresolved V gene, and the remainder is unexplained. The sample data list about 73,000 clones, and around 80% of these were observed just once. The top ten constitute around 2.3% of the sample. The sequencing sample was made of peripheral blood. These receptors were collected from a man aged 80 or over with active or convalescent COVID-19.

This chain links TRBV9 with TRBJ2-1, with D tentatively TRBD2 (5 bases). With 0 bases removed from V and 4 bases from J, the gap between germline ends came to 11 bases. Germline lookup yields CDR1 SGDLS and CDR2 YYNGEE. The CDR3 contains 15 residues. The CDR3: CASSVGASTYNEQFF. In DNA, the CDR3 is TGTGCCAGCAGCGTAGGTGCTAGCACGTACAATGAGCAGTTCTTC. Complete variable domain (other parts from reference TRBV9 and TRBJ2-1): DSGVTQTPKHLITATGQRVTLRCSPRSGDLSVYWYQQSLDQGLQFLIQYYNGEERAKGNILERFSAQQFPDLHSELNLSSLELGDSALYFCASSVGASTYNEQFFGPGTRLTVL.

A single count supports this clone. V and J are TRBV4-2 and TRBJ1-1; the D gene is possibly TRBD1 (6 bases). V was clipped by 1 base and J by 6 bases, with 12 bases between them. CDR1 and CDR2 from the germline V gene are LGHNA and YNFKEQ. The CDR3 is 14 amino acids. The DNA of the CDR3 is TGTGCCAGCAGCCAAGTAGGGGCAGGGGCTGAAGCTTTCTTT. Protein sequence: CASSQVGAGAEAFF.

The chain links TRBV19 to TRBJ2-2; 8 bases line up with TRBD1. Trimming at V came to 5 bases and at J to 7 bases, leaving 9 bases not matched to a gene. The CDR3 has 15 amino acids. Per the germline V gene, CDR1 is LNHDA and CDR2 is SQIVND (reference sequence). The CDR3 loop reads CASSAKDRVRGELFF. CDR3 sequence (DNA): TGTGCCAGTAGTGCCAAGGACAGGGTACGCGGGGAGCTGTTTTTT.

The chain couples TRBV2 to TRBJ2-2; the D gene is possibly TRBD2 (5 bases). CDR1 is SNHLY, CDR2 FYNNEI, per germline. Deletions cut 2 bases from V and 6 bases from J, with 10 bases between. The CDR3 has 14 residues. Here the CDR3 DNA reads TGTGCCAGCAGTGAATTCTGGGGAGCCGGGGAGCTGTTTTTT. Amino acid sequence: CASSEFWGAGELFF.

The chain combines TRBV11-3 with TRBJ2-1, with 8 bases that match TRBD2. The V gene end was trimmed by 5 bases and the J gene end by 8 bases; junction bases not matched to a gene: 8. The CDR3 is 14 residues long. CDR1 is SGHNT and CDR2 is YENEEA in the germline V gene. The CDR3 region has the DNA TGTGCCAGCAGCGCAGAGAGTAGCGGGGATGAGCAGTTCTTC. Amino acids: CASSAESSGDEQFF.

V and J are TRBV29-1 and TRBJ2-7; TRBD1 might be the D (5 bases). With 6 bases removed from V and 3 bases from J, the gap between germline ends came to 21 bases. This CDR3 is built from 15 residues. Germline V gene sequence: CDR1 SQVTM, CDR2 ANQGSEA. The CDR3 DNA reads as TGCAGCGTGACGTTGGGTACAGGTTTTTTCTACGAGCAGTACTTC. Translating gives CSVTLGTGFFYEQYF.

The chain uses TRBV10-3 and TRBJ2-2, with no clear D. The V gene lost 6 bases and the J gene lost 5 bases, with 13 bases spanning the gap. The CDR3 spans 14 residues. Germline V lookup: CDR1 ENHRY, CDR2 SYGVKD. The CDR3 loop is CAIRTMRRTGELFF. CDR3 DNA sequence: TGTGCCATCAGGACGATGCGGAGAACCGGGGAGCTGTTTTTT.

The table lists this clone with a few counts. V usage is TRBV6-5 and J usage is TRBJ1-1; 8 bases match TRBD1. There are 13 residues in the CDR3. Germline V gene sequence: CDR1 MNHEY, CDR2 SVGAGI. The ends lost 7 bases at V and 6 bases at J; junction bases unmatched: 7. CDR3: CASIGRGRSEAFF. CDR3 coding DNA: TGTGCCAGCATCGGCAGGGGGCGGTCTGAAGCTTTCTTT.

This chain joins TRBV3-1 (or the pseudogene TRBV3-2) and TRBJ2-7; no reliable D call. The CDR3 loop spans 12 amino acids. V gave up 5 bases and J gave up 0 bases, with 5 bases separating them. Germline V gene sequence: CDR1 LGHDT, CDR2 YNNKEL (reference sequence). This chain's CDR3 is CASSVSSYEQYF. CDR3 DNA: TGTGCCAGCAGCGTGAGCTCCTACGAGCAGTACTTC.

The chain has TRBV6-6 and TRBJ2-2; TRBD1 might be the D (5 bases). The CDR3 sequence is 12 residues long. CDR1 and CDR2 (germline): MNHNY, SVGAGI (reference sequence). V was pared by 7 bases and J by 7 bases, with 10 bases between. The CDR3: CASTGAGGELFF. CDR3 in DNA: TGTGCCAGCACTGGGGCTGGCGGGGAGCTGTTTTTT.

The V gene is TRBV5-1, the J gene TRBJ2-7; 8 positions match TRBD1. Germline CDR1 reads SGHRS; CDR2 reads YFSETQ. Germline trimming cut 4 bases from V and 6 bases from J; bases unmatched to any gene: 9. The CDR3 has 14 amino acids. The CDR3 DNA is TGCGCCAGCAGCGCGGACCCAGGGGGCGGCGAGCAGTACTTC. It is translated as CASSADPGGGEQYF.

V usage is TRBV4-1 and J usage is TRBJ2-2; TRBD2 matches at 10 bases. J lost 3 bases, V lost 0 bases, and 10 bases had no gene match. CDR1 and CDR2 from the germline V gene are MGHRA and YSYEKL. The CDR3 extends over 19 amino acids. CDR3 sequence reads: CASSQDLGSGGSYTGELFF. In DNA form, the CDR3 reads TGCGCCAGCAGCCAAGATCTTGGTAGCGGGGGGTCCTACACCGGGGAGCTGTTTTTT.

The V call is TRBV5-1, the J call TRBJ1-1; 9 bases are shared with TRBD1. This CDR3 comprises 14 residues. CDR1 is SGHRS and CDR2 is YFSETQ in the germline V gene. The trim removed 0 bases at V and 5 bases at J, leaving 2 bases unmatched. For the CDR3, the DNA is TGCGCCAGCAGCTTGGACAGGGGGCGAACTGAAGCTTTCTTT. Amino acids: CASSLDRGRTEAFF. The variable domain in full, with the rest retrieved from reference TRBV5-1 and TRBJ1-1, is KAGVTQTPRYLIKTRGQQVTLSCSPISGHRSVSWYQQTPGQGLQFLFEYFSETQRNKGNFPGRFSGRQFSNSRSEMNVSTLELGDSALYLCASSLDRGRTEAFFGQGTRLTVV.

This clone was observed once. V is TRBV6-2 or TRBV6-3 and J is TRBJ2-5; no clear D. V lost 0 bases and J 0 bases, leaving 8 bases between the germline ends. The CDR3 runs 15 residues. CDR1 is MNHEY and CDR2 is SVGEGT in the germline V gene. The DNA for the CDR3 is TGTGCCAGCAGTTACTCGGTCAGGAACCAAGAGACCCAGTACTTC. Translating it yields CASSYSVRNQETQYF.

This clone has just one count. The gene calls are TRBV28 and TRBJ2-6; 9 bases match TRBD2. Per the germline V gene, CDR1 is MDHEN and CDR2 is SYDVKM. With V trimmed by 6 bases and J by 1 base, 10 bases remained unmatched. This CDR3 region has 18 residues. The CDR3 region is CASRGREGPLSGANVLTF. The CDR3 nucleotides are TGTGCCAGCAGAGGGCGGGAGGGCCCCCTATCTGGGGCCAACGTCCTGACTTTC. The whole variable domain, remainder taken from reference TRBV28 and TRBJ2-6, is DVKVTQSSRYLVKRTGEKVFLECVQDMDHENMFWYRQDPGLGLRLIYFSYDVKMKEKGDIPEGYSVSREKKERFSLILESASTNQTSMYLCASRGREGPLSGANVLTFGAGSRLTVL.

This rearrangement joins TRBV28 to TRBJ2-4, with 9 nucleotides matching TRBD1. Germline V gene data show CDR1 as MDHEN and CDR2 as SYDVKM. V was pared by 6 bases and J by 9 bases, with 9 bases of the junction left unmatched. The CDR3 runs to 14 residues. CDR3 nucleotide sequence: TGTGCCAGCAGCCCCACAGGGGGCCTGGGCATTCAGTACTTC. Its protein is CASSPTGGLGIQYF. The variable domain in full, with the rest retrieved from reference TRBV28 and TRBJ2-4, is DVKVTQSSRYLVKRTGEKVFLECVQDMDHENMFWYRQDPGLGLRLIYFSYDVKMKEKGDIPEGYSVSREKKERFSLILESASTNQTSMYLCASSPTGGLGIQYFGAGTRLSVL.

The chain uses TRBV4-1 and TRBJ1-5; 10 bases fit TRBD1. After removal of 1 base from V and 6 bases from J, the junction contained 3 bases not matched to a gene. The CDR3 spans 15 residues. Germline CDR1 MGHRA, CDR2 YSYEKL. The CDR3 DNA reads TGCGCCAGCAGCCAAGGACAGGGGGCGTTTCAGCCCCAGCATTTT. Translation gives CASSQGQGAFQPQHF.

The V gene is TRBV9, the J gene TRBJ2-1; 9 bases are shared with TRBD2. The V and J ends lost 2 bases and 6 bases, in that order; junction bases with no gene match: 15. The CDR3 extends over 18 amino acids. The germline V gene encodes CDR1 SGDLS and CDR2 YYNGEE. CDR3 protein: CASSVSGSGLRWGNEQFF. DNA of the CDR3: TGTGCCAGCAGCGTTAGCGGGAGTGGCCTTCGGTGGGGCAATGAGCAGTTCTTC.

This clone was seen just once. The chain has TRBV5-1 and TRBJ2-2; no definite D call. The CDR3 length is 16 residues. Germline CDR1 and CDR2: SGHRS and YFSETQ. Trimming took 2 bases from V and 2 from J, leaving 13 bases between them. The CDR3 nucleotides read TGCGCCAGCAGCTTCTTCCCCCAGTCTAACACCGGGGAGCTGTTTTTT. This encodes CASSFFPQSNTGELFF.

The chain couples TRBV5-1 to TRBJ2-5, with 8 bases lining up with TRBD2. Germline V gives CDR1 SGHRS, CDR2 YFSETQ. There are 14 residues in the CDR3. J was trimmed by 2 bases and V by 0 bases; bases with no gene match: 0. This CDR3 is CASSLGGGQETQYF. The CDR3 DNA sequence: TGCGCCAGCAGCTTGGGCGGGGGGCAAGAGACCCAGTACTTC.

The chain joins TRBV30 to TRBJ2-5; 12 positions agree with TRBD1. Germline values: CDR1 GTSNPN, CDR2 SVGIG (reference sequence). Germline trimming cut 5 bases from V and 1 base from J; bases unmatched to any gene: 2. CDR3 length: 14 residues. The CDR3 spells CAWGTGGSQETQYF. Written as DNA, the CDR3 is TGTGCCTGGGGGACAGGGGGCTCCCAAGAGACCCAGTACTTC.

DNA for the CDR3: TGTGCCAGCAGTGCCACTCGGGGGGCCAACGTCCTGACTTTC. Translation gives CASSATRGANVLTF. The gene calls are TRBV6-2 or TRBV6-3 and TRBJ2-6; D is uncertain. Germline values: CDR1 MNHEY, CDR2 SVGEGT. CDR3 length equals 14 residues. The V gene lost 5 bases and the J gene lost 4 bases, with 9 bases spanning the gap.

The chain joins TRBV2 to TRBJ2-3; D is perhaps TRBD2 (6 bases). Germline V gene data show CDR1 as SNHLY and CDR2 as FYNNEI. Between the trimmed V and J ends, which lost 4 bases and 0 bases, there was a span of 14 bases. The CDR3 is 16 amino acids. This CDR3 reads CASSGDWRGSTDTQYF. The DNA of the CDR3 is TGTGCCAGCAGTGGCGACTGGAGGGGTAGCACAGATACGCAGTATTTT.

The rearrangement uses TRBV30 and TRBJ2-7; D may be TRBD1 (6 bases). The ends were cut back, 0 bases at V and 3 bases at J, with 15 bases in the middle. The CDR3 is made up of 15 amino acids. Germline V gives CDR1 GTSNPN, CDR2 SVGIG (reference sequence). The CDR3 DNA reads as TGTGCCTGGAGTGTACAAGGACAGATTTTCTACGAGCAGTACTTC. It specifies CAWSVQGQIFYEQYF.

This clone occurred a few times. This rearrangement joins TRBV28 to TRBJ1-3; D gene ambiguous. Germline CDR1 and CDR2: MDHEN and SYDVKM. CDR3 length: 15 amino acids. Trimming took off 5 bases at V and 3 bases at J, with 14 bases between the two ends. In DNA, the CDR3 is TGTGCCAGCAGTCTAAATACGGGATTTGGAAACACCATATATTTT. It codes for CASSLNTGFGNTIYF.